Listed here are 7 T cell receptor beta chains from one sample, sequenced in a study of control samples from healthy donors and cancer patients. Produced via immunoSEQ multiplex PCR; TCRdb's table is partial and in-frame only. The repertoire holds some 17,000 clones, with about 89% as singletons. The specimen sequenced was PBMCs. All receptors derive from a man between 60 and 75 years old with head and neck cancer.

The chain joins TRBV7-8 to TRBJ1-4, with unresolved D. CDR1 and CDR2 (germline): SGHVS, FQNEAQ. The CDR3 spans 15 residues. V was shortened by 1 base and J by 8 bases, with 14 bases between the two germline ends. CDR3 loop: CASSLGALGSEKLFF. The CDR3, as DNA: TGTGCCAGCAGCTTAGGGGCCTTGGGGTCGGAAAAACTGTTTTTT.

This clone was counted once. The V gene is TRBV7-8, the J gene TRBJ2-2; D is unresolved. The CDR3 runs 16 residues. The germline V and J ends were trimmed by 2 bases and 2 bases, with 12 bases remaining between them. Germline V gene data show CDR1 as SGHVS and CDR2 as FQNEAQ. This chain's CDR3 is CASSLTGYLNTGELFF. The CDR3 DNA reads as TGTGCCAGCAGCTTAACTGGCTACCTAAACACCGGGGAGCTGTTTTTT. Using reference TRBV7-8 and TRBJ2-2 for the parts outside the CDR3, the full variable domain is GAGVSQSPRYKVAKRGQDVALRCDPISGHVSLFWYQQALGQGPEFLTYFQNEAQLDKSGLPSDRFFAERPEGSVSTLKIQRTQQEDSAVYLCASSLTGYLNTGELFFGEGSRLTVL.

The genes are TRBV11-2 and TRBJ2-3, with 9 positions matching TRBD2. J was trimmed by 3 bases and V by 2 bases; bases with no gene match: 12. Germline values: CDR1 SGHAT, CDR2 FQNNGV. The CDR3 consists of 18 residues. CDR3 sequence reads: CASSLNVAGAQGTDTQYF. The CDR3 coding sequence is TGTGCCAGCAGCTTAAATGTAGCGGGGGCCCAAGGGACAGATACGCAGTATTTT.

This clone has just a few counts. Sequence at one end of the junction differs from germline and may be a read error. The chain couples TRBV29-1 to TRBJ1-2; tentatively, D is TRBD1 (5 bases). The CDR3 is made up of 11 amino acids. Germline lookup yields CDR1 SQVTM and CDR2 ANQGSEA. The CDR3 protein is CGVGLNYGYTF. CDR3 coding DNA: TGCGGCGTGGGGCTGAACTATGGCTACACCTTC.

The J gene is TRBJ1-5, the V gene TRBV10-2; perhaps TRBD1 as D (5 bases). Per the germline V gene, CDR1 is WSHSY and CDR2 is SAAADI. The length of the CDR3 is 14 residues. The V gene lost 8 bases and the J gene lost 4 bases, with 15 bases spanning the gap. The CDR3 region is CASGGATVNQPQHF. In DNA, the CDR3 is TGCGCCAGCGGTGGGGCTACCGTTAATCAGCCCCAGCATTTT.

The CDR3 is CASSPGTSGGLAKNIQYF. The DNA of the CDR3 is TGTGCCAGCAGCCCCGGGACTAGCGGGGGTCTAGCCAAAAACATTCAGTACTTC. The chain couples TRBV7-8 to TRBJ2-4; 14 bases are a match to TRBD2. V shed 5 bases and J 0 bases; nucleotides not matched to a gene: 6. The length of the CDR3 is 18 residues. In germline, CDR1 is SGHVS, CDR2 FQNEAQ.

The chain has TRBV11-2 and TRBJ2-1; 9 nucleotides align to TRBD2. V lost 3 bases and J lost 10; bases outside the gene matches: 4. Germline V gives CDR1 SGHAT, CDR2 FQNNGV. The CDR3 spans 13 residues. CDR3 region: CASSLRGGGEQFF. The CDR3 nucleotides are TGTGCCAGCAGCTTGCGGGGGGGAGGCGAGCAGTTCTTC.